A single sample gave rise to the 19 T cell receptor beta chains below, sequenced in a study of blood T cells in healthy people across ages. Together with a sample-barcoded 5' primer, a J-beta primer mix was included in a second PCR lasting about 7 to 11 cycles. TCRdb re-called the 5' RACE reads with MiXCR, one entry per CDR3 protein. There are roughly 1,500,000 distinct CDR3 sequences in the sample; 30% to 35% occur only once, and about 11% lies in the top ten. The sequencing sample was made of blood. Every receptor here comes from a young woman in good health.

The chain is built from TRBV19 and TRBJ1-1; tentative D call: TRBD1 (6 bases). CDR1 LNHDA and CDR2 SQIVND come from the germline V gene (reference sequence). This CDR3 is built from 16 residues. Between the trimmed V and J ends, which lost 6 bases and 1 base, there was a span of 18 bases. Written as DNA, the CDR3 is TGTGCCAGTAGCTACGCGAGACCGACAGGGAACACTGAAGCTTTCTTT. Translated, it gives CASSYARPTGNTEAFF.

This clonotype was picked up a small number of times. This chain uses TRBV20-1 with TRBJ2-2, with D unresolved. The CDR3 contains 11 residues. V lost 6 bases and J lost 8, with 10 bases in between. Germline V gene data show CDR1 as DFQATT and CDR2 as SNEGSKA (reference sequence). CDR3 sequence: CSAGIGGELFF. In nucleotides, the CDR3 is TGCAGTGCCGGAATTGGGGGGGAGCTGTTTTTT.

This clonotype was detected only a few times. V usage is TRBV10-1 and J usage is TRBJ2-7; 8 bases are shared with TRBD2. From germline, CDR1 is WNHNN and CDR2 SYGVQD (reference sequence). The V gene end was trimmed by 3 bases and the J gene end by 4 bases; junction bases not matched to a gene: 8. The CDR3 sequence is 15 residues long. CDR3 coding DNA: TGCGCCAGCAGTGAAGGAGCGGGAGATCGGTACGAGCAGTACTTC. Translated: CASSEGAGDRYEQYF.

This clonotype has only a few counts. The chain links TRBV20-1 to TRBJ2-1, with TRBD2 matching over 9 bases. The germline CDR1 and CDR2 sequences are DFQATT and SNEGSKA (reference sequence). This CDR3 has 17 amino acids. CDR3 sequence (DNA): TGCAGCGTGCCGGGCGGGGGGGCTGGTGGGTCCTACAATGAGCAGTTCTTC. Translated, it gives CSVPGGGAGGSYNEQFF.

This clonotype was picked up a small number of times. As DNA, the CDR3 is TGCAGTGCCACCCCTAGCGGGAGTGGCGAGCAGTACTTC. As protein: CSATPSGSGEQYF. The rearrangement joins TRBV20-1 to TRBJ2-7; 10 nucleotides line up with TRBD2. The germline V gene encodes CDR1 DFQATT and CDR2 SNEGSKA (reference sequence). The CDR3 runs 13 residues. Losses at the gene ends were 6 bases for V and 6 bases for J; bases not matched to a gene: 8.

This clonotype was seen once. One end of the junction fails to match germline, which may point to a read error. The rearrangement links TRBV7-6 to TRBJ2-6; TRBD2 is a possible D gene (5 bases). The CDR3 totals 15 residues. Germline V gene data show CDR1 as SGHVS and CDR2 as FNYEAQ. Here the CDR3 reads CASTPGSSGTNVLTF. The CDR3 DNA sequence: TGTGCCAGCACCCCGGGGAGCTCTGGGACCAACGTCCTGACTTTC.

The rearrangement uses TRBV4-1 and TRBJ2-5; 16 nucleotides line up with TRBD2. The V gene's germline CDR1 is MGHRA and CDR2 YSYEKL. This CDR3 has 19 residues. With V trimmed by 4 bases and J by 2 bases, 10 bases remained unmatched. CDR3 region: CASSPEPGLAGGQQETQYF. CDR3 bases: TGCGCCAGCAGCCCGGAGCCGGGACTAGCGGGGGGGCAACAAGAGACCCAGTACTTC.

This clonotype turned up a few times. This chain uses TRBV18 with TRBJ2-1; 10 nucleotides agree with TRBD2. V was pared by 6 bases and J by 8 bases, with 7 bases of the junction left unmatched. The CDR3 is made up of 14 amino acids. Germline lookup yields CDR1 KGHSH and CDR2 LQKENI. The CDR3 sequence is CASSPQLAGHEQFF. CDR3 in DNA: TGTGCCAGCTCCCCCCAACTAGCGGGACATGAGCAGTTCTTC. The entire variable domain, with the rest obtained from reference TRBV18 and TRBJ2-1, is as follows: NAGVMQNPRHLVRRRGQEARLRCSPMKGHSHVYWYRQLPEEGLKFMVYLQKENIIDESGMPKERFSAEFPKEGPSILRIQQVVRGDSAAYFCASSPQLAGHEQFFGPGTRLTVL.

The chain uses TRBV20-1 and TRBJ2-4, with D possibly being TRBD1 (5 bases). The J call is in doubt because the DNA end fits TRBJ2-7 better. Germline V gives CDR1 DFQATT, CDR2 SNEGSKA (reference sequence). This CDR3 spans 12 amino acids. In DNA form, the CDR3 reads TGCAGTGCCCCCTCGGACATCTACGAGCAGTACTTC. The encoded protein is CSAPSDIYEQYF.

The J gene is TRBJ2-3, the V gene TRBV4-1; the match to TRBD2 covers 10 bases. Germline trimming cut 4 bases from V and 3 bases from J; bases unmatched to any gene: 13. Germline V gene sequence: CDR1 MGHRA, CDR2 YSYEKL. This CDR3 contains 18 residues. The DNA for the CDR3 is TGCGCCAGCAGCCCCACCCTCGAGTCTAGCGGGAGAACAGATACGCAGTATTTT. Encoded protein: CASSPTLESSGRTDTQYF.

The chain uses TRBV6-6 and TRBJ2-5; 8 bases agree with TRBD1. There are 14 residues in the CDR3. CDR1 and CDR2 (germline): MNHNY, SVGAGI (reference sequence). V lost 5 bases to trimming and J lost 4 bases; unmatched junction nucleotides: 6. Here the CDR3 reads CASSPGQEGETQYF. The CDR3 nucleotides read TGTGCCAGCAGTCCGGGACAGGAGGGAGAGACCCAGTACTTC.

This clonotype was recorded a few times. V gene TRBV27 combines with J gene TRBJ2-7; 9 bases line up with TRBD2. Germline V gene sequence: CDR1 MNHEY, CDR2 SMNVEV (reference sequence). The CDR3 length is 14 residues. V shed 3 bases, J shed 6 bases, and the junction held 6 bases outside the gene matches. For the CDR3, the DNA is TGTGCCAGCAGTTTGCCTAGCGGGATTGGCGAGCAGTACTTC. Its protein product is CASSLPSGIGEQYF.

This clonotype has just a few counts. CDR3 region: CASSPQNYEQFF. DNA for the CDR3: TGTGCCAGCTCACCACAAAACTATGAGCAGTTCTTC. The chain combines TRBV18 with TRBJ2-1; no firm D call. The CDR3 sequence is 12 residues long. Between the trimmed V and J ends, which lost 1 base and 8 bases, there was a span of 6 bases. Germline V CDR1 and CDR2: KGHSH, LQKENI.

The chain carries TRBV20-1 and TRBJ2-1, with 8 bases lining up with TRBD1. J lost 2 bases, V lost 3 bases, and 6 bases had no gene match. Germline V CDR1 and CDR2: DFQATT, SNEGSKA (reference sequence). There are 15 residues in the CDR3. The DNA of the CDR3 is TGCAGTGCTAGCACGGACAGGGTGACCTACAATGAGCAGTTCTTC. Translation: CSASTDRVTYNEQFF.

CDR3 coding DNA: TGTGCCTTGGGTTCCAATGAAAAACTGTTTTTT. This sequence encodes CALGSNEKLFF. The J gene is TRBJ1-4, the V gene TRBV30; D remains ambiguous. CDR1 is GTSNPN, CDR2 SVGIG, per germline (reference sequence). V was shortened by 7 bases and J by 5 bases, with 8 bases between the two germline ends. This CDR3 comprises 11 residues. The full variable domain, rest sourced from reference TRBV30 and TRBJ1-4, is SQTIHQWPATLVQPVGSPLSLECTVEGTSNPNLYWYRQAAGRGLQLLFYSVGIGQISSEVPQNLSASRPQDRQFILSSKKLLLSDSGFYLCALGSNEKLFFGSGTQLSVL.

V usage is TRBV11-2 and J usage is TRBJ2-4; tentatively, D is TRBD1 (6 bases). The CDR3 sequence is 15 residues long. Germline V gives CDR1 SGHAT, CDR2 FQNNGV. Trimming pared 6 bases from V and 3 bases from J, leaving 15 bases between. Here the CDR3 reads CASRLLQGGKNIQYF. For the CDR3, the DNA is TGTGCCAGCAGGCTACTACAGGGTGGCAAAAACATTCAGTACTTC.

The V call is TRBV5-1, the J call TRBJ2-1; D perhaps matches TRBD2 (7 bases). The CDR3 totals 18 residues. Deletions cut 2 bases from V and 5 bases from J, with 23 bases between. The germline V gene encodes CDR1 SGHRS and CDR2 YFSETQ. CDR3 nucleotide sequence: TGCGCCAGCAGCTTCCCTGTGGGGGGGCGGATGTTAGACAATGAGCAGTTCTTC. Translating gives CASSFPVGGRMLDNEQFF.

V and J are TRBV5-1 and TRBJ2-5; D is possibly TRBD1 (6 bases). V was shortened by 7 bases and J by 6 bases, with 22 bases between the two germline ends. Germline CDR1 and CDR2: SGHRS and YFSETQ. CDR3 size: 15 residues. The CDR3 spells CASVSGTGSTKTQYF. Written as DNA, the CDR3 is TGCGCCAGCGTTTCCGGAACAGGGAGTACAAAGACCCAGTACTTC.

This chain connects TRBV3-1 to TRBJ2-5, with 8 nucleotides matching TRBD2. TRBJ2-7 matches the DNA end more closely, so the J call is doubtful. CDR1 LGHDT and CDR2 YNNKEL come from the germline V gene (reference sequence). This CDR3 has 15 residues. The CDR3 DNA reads TGTGCCAGCAGCCAAGGGGGCGGGGGGAGATACGAGCAGTACTTC. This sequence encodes CASSQGGGGRYEQYF.